This T cell receptor beta chain was found in a study of T cell responses to AZD1222 COVID-19 vaccine. General study findings and limits: Regions left unmutated in variants are reportedly the target of nearly half of spike-specific TCRs. Every sample of the repertoires postdated the peak T cell response. Recipients of two AZD1222 doses showed rising Spike-specific TCR breadth and depth.

Generated by immunoSEQ multiplex PCR, the TCRdb table keeps only in-frame clones and is missing some. Here the sample spans under 130,000 clones, more than 75% being singletons. Per germline, CDR1 SGDLS and CDR2 YYNGEE. V lost 4 bases and J lost 8, with 19 bases in between. This CDR3 contains 15 residues. This clone occurred a few times. As yet, its antigen is unknown. V usage is TRBV9 and J usage is TRBJ1-3; D is unclear. The receptor was isolated from an adult in good health. The sample here was peripheral blood, taken on day 0 of AZD1222 vaccination. The CDR3 protein is CASSSGPIIGDTIYF. The CDR3 DNA follows: TGTGCCAGCAGCTCAGGACCGATTATCGGGGACACCATATATTTT.